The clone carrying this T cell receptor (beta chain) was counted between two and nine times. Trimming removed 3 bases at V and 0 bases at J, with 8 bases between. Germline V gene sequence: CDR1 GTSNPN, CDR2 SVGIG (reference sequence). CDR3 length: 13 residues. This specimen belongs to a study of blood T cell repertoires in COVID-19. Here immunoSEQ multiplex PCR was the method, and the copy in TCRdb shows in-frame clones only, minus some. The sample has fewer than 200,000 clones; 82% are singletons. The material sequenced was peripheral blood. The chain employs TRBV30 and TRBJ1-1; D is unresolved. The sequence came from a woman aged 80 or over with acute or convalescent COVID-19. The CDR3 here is CAWRNSLNTEAFF. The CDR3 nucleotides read TGTGCCTGGAGGAATAGCTTGAACACTGAAGCTTTCTTT.